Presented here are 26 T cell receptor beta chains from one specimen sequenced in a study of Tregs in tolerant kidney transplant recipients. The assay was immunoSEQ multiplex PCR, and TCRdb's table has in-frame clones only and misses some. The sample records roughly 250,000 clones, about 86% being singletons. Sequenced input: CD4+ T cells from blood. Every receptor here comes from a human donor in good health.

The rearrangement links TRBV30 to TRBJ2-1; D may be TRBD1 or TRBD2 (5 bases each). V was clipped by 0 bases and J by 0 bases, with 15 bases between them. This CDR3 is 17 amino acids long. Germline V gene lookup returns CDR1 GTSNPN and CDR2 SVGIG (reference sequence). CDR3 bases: TGTGCCTGGAGTGTACCGTGGGACCGGAGCTCCTACAATGAGCAGTTCTTC. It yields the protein CAWSVPWDRSSYNEQFF.

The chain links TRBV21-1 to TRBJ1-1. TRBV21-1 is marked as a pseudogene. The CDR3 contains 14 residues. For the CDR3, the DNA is TGTGCCAGCACTCGGCGGGCGGGAGACACTGAAGCTTTCTTT. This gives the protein CASTRRAGDTEAFF.

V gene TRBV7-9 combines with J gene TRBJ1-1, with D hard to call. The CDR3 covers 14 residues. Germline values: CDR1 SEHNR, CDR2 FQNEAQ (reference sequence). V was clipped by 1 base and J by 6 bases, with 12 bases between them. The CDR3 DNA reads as TGTGCCAGCAGCTTAGTCGCCAGGACCCCTGAAGCTTTCTTT. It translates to CASSLVARTPEAFF.

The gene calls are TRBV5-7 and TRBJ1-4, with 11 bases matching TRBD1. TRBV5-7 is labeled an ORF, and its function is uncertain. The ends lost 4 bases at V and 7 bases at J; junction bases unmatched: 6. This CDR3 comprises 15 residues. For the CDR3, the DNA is TGTGCCAGCAGCCTGCCCGGGACAGGGGGTGAAAAACTGTTTTTT. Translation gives CASSLPGTGGEKLFF.

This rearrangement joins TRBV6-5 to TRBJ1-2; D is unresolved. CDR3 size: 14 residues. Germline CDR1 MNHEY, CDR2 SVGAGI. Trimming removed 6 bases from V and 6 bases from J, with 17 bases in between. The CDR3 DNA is TGTGCCAGCAGAAACACCGGGAGGTTGAATGGCTACACCTTC. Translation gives CASRNTGRLNGYTF.

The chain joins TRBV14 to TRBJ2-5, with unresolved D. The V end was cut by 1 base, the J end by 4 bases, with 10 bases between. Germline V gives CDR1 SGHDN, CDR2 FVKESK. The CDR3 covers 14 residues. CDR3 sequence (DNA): TGTGCCAGCAGCCAAGTAACGGGTCTAGAGACCCAGTACTTC. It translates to CASSQVTGLETQYF.

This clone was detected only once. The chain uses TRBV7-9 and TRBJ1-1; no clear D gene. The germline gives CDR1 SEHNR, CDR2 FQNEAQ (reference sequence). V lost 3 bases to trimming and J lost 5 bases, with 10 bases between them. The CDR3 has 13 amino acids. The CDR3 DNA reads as TGTGCCAGCAGCTTGGGGTCGATGACTGAAGCTTTCTTT. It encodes CASSLGSMTEAFF.

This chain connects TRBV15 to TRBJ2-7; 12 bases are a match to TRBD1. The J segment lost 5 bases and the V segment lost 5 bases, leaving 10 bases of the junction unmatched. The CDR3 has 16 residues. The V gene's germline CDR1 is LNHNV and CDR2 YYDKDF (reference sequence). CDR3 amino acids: CATSFTGTGGLDEQYF. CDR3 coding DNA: TGTGCCACCAGCTTTACCGGGACAGGGGGCCTCGACGAGCAGTACTTC.

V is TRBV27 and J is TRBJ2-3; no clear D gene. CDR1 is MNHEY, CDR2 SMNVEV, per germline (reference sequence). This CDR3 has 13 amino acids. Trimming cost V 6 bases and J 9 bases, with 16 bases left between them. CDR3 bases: TGTGCCAGCAGGTTCCGGGCTGGCTCCACGCAGTATTTT. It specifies CASRFRAGSTQYF.

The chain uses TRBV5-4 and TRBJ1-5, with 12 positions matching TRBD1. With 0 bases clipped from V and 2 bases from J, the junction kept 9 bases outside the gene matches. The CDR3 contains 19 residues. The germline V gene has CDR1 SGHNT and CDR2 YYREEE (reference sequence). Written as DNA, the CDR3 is TGTGCCAGCAGCTTGGTAAAAACGGGACAGGGGGCCCGCAATCAGCCCCAGCATTTT. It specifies CASSLVKTGQGARNQPQHF.

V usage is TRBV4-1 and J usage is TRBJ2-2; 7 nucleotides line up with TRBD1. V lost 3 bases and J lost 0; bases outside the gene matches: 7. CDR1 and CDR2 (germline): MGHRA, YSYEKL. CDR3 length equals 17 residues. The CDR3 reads CASSQPRGGPNTGELFF. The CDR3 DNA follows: TGCGCCAGCAGCCAGCCCCGAGGGGGCCCGAACACCGGGGAGCTGTTTTTT.

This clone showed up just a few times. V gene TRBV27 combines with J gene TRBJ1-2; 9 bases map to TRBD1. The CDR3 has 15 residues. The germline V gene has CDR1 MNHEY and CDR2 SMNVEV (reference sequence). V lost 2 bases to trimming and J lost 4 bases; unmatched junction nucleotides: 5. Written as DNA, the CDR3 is TGTGCCAGCAGTTTAAGTGGGACAGGGCCCTATGGCTACACCTTC. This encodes CASSLSGTGPYGYTF.

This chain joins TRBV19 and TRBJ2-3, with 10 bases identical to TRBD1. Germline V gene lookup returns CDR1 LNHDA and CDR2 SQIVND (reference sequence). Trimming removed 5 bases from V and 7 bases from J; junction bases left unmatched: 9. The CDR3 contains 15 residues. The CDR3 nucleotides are TGTGCCAGTAGTGTGACAGGGGGCAGGATAAATACGCAGTATTTT. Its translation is CASSVTGGRINTQYF.

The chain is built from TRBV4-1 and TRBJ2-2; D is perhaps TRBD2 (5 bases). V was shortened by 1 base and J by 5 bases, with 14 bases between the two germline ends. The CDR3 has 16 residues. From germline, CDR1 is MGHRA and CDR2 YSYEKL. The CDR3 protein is CASSQVRGLGTGELFF. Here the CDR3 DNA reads TGCGCCAGCAGCCAAGTACGGGGTCTCGGGACCGGGGAGCTGTTTTTT.

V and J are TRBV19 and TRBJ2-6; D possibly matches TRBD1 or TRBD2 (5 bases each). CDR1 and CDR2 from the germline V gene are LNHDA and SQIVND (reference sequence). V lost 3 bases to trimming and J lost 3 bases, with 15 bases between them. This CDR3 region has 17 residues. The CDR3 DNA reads TGTGCCAGTAGTATGCTGGACGGGGCTCTTGGGGCCAACGTCCTGACTTTC. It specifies CASSMLDGALGANVLTF. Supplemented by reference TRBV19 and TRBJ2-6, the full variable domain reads DGGITQSPKYLFRKEGQNVTLSCEQNLNHDAMYWYRQDPGQGLRLIYYSQIVNDFQKGDIAEGYSVSREKKESFPLTVTSAQKNPTAFYLCASSMLDGALGANVLTFGAGSRLTVL.

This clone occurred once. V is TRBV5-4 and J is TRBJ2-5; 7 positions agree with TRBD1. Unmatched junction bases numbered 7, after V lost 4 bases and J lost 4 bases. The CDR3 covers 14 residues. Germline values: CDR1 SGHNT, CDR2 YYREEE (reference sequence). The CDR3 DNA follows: TGTGCCAGCAGCGCGAGACAGGGCCGAGAGACCCAGTACTTC. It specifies CASSARQGRETQYF.

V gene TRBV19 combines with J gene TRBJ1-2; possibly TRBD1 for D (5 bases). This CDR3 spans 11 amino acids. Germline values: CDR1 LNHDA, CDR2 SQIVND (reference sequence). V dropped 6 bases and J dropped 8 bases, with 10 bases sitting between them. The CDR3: CASRTVEGYTF. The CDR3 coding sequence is TGTGCCAGTAGGACAGTGGAAGGCTACACCTTC.

CDR3 protein: CASRWLAGLSSYEQYF. The CDR3 DNA sequence: TGTGCCAGCAGGTGGCTAGCGGGCTTGAGCTCCTACGAGCAGTACTTC. The gene calls are TRBV2 and TRBJ2-7; TRBD2 matches 8 bases. The CDR3 totals 16 residues. V shed 6 bases and J 0 bases; nucleotides not matched to a gene: 10. Looked up from germline, CDR1 is SNHLY and CDR2 is FYNNEI.

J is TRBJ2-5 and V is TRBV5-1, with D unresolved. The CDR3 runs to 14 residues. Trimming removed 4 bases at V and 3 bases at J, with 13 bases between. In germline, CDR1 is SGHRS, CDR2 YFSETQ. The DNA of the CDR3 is TGCGCCAGCAGCCCAACACAGAGCAAAGAGACCCAGTACTTC. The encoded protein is CASSPTQSKETQYF.

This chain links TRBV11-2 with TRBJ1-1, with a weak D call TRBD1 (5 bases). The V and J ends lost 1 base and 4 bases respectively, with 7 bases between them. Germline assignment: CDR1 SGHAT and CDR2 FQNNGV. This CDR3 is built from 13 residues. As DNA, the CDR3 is TGTGCCAGCAGCTTAGTGGGGGGCACTGAAGCTTTCTTT. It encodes CASSLVGGTEAFF.

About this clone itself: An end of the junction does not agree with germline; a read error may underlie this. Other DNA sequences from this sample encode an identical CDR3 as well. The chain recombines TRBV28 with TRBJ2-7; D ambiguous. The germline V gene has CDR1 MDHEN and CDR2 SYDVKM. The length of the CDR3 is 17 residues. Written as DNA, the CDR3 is TGTGCCAGCAGTTGGAGCCCCCAAACGGTAAACTCCTATGAGCAGTACTTC. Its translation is CASSWSPQTVNSYEQYF. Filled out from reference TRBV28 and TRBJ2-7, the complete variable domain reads DVKVTQSSRYLVKRTGEKVFLECVQDMDHENMFWYRQDPGLGLRLIYFSYDVKMKEKGDIPEGYSVSREKKERFSLILESASTNQTSMYLCASSWSPQTVNSYEQYFGPGTRLTVT.

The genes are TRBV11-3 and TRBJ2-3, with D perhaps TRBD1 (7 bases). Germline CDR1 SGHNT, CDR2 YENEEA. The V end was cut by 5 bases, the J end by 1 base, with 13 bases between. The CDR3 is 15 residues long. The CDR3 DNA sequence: TGTGCCAGCAGCCAGGGGGGTCCCCGCACAGATACGCAGTATTTT. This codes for CASSQGGPRTDTQYF.

The CDR3, as DNA: TGTGCCAGTGTCGCAAGCGGGGGACAGGGGTTCTATGGCTACACCTTC. This translates into CASVASGGQGFYGYTF. The chain links TRBV6-6 to TRBJ1-2, with 10 positions matching TRBD1. CDR3 length equals 16 residues. Germline V gene data show CDR1 as MNHNY and CDR2 as SVGAGI (reference sequence). The junction had 14 bases not matched to a gene; V was cut back by 9 bases and J by 4 bases.

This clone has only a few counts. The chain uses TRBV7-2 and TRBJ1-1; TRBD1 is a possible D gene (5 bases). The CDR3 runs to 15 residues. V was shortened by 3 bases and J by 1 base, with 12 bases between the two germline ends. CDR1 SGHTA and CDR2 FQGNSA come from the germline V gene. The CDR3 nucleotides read TGTGCCAGCAGCTTCTTGTATGGGGGGAACACTGAAGCTTTCTTT. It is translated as CASSFLYGGNTEAFF.

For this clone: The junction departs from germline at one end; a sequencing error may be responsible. CDR3 nucleotides: TGTGCTAGCAGCTTAATAGCTAGCGGGGGGCTTCAAGAGACCCAGTACTTC. Protein: CASSLIASGGLQETQYF. The V gene is TRBV7-7, the J gene TRBJ2-5, with TRBD2 matching 11 bases. The CDR3 consists of 17 residues. The germline V gene has CDR1 SSHAT and CDR2 FNYEAQ (reference sequence).

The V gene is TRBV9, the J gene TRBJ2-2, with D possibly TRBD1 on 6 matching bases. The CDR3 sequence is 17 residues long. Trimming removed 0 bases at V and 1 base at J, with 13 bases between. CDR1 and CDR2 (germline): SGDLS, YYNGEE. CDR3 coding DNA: TGTGCCAGCAGCGTAGTGGTGGGGGCGCGGAACACCGGGGAGCTGTTTTTT. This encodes CASSVVVGARNTGELFF.